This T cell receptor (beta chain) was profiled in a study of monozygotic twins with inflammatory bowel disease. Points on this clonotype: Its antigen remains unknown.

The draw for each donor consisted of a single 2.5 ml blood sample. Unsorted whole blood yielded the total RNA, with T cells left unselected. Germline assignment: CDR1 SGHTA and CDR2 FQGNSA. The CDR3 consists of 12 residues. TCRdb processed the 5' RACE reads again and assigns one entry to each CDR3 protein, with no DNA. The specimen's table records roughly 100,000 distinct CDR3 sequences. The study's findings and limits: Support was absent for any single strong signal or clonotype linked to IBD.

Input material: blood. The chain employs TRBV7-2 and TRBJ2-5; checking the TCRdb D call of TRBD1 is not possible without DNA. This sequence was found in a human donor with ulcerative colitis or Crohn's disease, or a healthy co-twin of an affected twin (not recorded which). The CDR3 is CASTLFVDTQYF. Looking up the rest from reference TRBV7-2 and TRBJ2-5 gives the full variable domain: GAGVSQSPSNKVTEKGKDVELRCDPISGHTALYWYRQSLGQGLEFLIYFQGNSAPDKSGLPSDRFSAERTGGSVSTLTIQRTQQEDSAVYLCASTLFVDTQYFGPGTRLLVL.